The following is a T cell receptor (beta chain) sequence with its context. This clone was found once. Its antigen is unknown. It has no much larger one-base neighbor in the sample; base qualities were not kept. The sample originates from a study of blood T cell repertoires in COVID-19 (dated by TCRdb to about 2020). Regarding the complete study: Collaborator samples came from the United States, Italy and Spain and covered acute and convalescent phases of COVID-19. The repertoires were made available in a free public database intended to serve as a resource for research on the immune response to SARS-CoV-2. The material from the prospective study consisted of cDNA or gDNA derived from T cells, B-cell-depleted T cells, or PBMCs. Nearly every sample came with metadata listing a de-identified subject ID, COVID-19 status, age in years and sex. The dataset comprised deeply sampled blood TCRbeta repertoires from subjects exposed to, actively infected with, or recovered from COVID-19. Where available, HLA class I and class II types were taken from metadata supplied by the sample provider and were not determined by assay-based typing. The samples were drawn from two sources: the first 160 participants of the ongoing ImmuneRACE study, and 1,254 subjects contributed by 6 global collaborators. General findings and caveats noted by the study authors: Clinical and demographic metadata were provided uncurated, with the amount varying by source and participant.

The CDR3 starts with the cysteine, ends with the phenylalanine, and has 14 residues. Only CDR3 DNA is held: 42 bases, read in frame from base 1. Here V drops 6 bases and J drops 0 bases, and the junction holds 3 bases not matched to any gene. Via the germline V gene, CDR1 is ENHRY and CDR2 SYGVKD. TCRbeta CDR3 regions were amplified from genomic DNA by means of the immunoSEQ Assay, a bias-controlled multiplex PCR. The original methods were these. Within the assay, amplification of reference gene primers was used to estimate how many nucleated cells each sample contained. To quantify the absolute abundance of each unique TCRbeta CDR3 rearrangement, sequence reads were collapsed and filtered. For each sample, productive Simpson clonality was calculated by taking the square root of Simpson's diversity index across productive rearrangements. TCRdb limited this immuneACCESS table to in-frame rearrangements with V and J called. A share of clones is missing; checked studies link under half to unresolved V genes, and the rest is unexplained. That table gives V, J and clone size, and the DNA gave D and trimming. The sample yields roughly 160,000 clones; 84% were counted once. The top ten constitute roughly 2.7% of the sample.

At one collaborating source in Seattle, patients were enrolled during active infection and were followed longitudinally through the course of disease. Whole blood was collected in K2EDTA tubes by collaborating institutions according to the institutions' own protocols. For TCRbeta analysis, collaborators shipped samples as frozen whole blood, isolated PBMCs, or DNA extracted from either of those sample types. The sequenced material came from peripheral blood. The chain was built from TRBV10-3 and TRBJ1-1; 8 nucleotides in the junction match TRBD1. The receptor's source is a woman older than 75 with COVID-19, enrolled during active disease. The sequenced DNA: TGTGCCATCAGACCGACAGGGGTGAACACTGAAGCTTTCTTT. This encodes CAIRPTGVNTEAFF.